This record looks at one TCR beta chain sequence and its context. This sample was included in a study of blood T cell repertoires in COVID-19. Study summary: Sites across the United States, Italy and Spain contributed samples from acute and convalescent COVID-19. Sources were T cells, B-cell-depleted T cells, or PBMCs; the material itself was cDNA or gDNA.

Between the trimmed V and J ends, which lost 3 bases and 5 bases, there was a span of 13 bases. The length of the CDR3 is 14 residues. Per the germline V gene, CDR1 is SNHLY and CDR2 is FYNNEI. The authors' processing: By means of reference gene primer amplification, nucleated cell counts were estimated. TCRdb's table, derived via immunoSEQ multiplex PCR, lists solely in-frame clones and lacks some. From that table come the V and J calls and clone size; the DNA was used to work out D and trimming. This table holds under 150,000 clones, around 79% found once. The chain carries TRBV2 and TRBJ2-5, with D maybe TRBD1 (5 bases). What was sequenced was peripheral blood. This sequence was found in an elderly man with acute or convalescent COVID-19. The CDR3 nucleotides are TGTGCCAGCAGTGAGCGGACAAGAACGGAGACCCAGTACTTC. Amino acids: CASSERTRTETQYF.